This T cell receptor beta chain was found in a study of technical replicates of blood from a few donors. The table came from immunoSEQ multiplex PCR; TCRdb's copy has only in-frame clones and leaves some out. The data show about 83,000 clones, around 94% seen once. The V and J ends lost 5 bases and 7 bases respectively, with 11 bases between them. This CDR3 is 13 amino acids long. Germline loops: CDR1 SGHTA, CDR2 FQGNSA. The V gene is TRBV7-2, the J gene TRBJ1-4; D is perhaps TRBD1 (5 bases). The sequenced material came from T cells isolated from PBMCs. The source is a human donor in good health. CDR3 sequence: CASSGGAGEKLFF. In DNA form, the CDR3 reads TGTGCCAGCAGCGGAGGGGCGGGTGAAAAACTGTTTTTT.